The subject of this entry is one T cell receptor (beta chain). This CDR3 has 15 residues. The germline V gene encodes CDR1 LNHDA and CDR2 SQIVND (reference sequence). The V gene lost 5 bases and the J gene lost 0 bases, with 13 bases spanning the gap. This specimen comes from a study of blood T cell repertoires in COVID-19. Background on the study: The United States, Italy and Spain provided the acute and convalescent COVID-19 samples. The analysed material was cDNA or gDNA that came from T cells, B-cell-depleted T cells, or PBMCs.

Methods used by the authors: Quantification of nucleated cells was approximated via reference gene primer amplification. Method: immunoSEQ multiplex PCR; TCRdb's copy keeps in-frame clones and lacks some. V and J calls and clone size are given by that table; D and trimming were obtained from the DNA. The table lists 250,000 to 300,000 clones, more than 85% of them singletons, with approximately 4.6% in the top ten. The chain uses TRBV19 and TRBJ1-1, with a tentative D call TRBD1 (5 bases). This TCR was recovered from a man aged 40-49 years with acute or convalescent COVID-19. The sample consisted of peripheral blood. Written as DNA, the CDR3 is TGTGCCAGTAGTTTCCAGGGAGGGATGAACACTGAAGCTTTCTTT. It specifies CASSFQGGMNTEAFF.